This TCR beta chain is from a study of Graves' ophthalmopathy and Graves' hyperthyroidism. Other autoimmune diseases, uncontrolled infections, pregnancy and lactation each led to patient exclusion. An approximately 10 ml volume of fresh peripheral blood provided the PBMCs. This clonotype was seen at least ten times. Antigen unknown. Amplified material comprised TCR beta CDR3 regions derived from RNA transcripts. A first-round RT-PCR used HTBI primers, followed by a second-round multiplex PCR. One entry per CDR3 protein results from TCRdb running MiXCR on the multiplex PCR reads. The sample shows some 400,000 distinct CDR3 sequences, around 18% of them seen only once. This CDR3 is built from 16 residues. CDR1 and CDR2 (germline): SGHAT, FQNNGV. Trimming shortened V by 2 bases and J by 5 bases, and 15 bases separated the two germline ends. Study observations and caveats: Blood contained most expanded thyroid clonotypes exceeding 0.001 frequency. Ophthalmopathy progression cases were predicted by the model with 70.59% sensitivity and less than 85% specificity.

The source is a woman in her late teens or twenties with Graves' ophthalmopathy. The J gene is TRBJ2-2, the V gene TRBV11-2; weak D call: TRBD1 (5 bases). The sequenced sample was peripheral blood. The CDR3 coding sequence is TGTGCCAGCAGCTTAAAGTCCAGGGCTAAGACCGGGGAGCTGTTTTTT. It translates to CASSLKSRAKTGELFF.